These T cell receptor beta chains were read from a single sample in a study of blood T cell repertoires in COVID-19. The table came from immunoSEQ multiplex PCR; TCRdb's copy has only in-frame clones and leaves some out. The sample includes 150,000 to 200,000 clones, approximately 92% of them seen just once. Sequenced: peripheral blood. The receptors were sampled from a man aged 50 to 60 with acute or convalescent COVID-19. The CDR3 runs from the conserved cysteine through the conserved F or W. D genes are given only for firm matches. Size is omitted from some rows. Given values are once, few, many or a class for expanded clones.

d_call: NA; cdr3_length: 17; v_call: TRBV7-2; j_call: TRBJ1-3; clone_size: NA; cdr3_aa: CASSPDVGRSSGNTIYF; cdr3_nt: TGTGCCAGCAGCCCCGATGTTGGGCGCAGCTCTGGAAACACCATATATTTT
d_call: TRBD2; cdr3_length: 16; v_call: TRBV7-9; j_call: TRBJ2-5; clone_size: NA; cdr3_aa: CASSLGRTSGGETQYF; cdr3_nt: TGTGCCAGCAGCTTAGGGAGGACTAGCGGGGGTGAGACCCAGTACTTC
d_call: NA; cdr3_length: 13; v_call: TRBV6-6; j_call: TRBJ1-1; clone_size: NA; cdr3_aa: CASSYQVSTEAFF; cdr3_nt: TGTGCCAGCAGTTACCAGGTTTCCACTGAAGCTTTCTTT
d_call: TRBD2; cdr3_length: 16; v_call: TRBV27; j_call: TRBJ2-1; clone_size: NA; cdr3_aa: CASSLVGTSGYNEQFF; cdr3_nt: TGTGCCAGCAGTTTAGTTGGGACTAGCGGTTACAATGAGCAGTTCTTC
d_call: NA; cdr3_length: 13; v_call: TRBV19; j_call: TRBJ2-1; clone_size: NA; cdr3_aa: CASSSLRYNEQFF; cdr3_nt: TGTGCCAGTAGTAGTTTGCGGTACAATGAGCAGTTCTTC
d_call: NA; cdr3_length: 15; v_call: TRBV6-1; j_call: TRBJ1-1; clone_size: NA; cdr3_aa: CASSEVNRMNTEAFF; cdr3_nt: TGTGCCAGCAGTGAAGTGAACAGAATGAACACTGAAGCTTTCTTT
d_call: NA; cdr3_length: 12; v_call: TRBV18; j_call: TRBJ1-1; clone_size: NA; cdr3_aa: CASSPGGSEAFF; cdr3_nt: TGTGCCAGCTCACCAGGGGGGTCCGAAGCTTTCTTT
d_call: TRBD2; cdr3_length: 16; v_call: TRBV18; j_call: TRBJ2-2; clone_size: NA; cdr3_aa: CASSPTSGGNTGELFF; cdr3_nt: TGTGCCAGCTCGCCCACTAGCGGGGGGAACACCGGGGAGCTGTTTTTT
d_call: NA; cdr3_length: 13; v_call: TRBV5-8; j_call: TRBJ1-5; clone_size: NA; cdr3_aa: CASSFYSNQPQHF; cdr3_nt: TGTGCCAGCAGCTTTTATAGCAATCAGCCCCAGCATTTT
d_call: NA; cdr3_length: 14; v_call: TRBV7-2; j_call: TRBJ1-5; clone_size: NA; cdr3_aa: CASSFTSVRQPQHF; cdr3_nt: TGTGCCAGCAGCTTTACGTCAGTCAGACAGCCCCAGCATTTT
d_call: NA; cdr3_length: 15; v_call: TRBV12-2; j_call: TRBJ1-1; clone_size: once; cdr3_aa: CASRLRTGRNTEAFF; cdr3_nt: TGTGCAAGTCGCTTAAGGACAGGGCGGAACACTGAAGCTTTCTTT
d_call: TRBD1; cdr3_length: 17; v_call: TRBV27; j_call: TRBJ1-2; clone_size: NA; cdr3_aa: CASSLPGTVPIGYGYTF; cdr3_nt: TGTGCCAGCAGTTTACCCGGGACAGTTCCCATCGGCTATGGCTACACCTTC
d_call: NA; cdr3_length: 11; v_call: TRBV28; j_call: TRBJ1-2; clone_size: NA; cdr3_aa: CASSLNAGYTF; cdr3_nt: TGTGCCAGCAGTCTAAACGCAGGCTACACCTTC
d_call: NA; cdr3_length: 14; v_call: TRBV20-1; j_call: TRBJ1-5; clone_size: NA; cdr3_aa: CSASKSSGNQPQHF; cdr3_nt: TGCAGTGCTAGTAAGTCGAGTGGCAATCAGCCCCAGCATTTT